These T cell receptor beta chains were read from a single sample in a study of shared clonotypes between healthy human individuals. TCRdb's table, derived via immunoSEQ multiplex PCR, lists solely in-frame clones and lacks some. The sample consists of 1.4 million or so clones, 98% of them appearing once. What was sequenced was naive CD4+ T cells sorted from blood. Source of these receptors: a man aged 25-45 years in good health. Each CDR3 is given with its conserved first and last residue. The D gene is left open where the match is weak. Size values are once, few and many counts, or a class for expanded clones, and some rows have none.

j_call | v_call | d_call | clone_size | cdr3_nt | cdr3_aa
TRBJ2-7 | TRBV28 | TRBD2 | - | TGTGCCAGCAGTCCCCCTAGCGGGGACCCCTACGAGCAGTACTTC | CASSPPSGDPYEQYF
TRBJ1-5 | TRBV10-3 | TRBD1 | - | TGTGCCATCAGCCCCTCGACAGGGGTAAGTGGTCAGCCCCAGCATTTT | CAISPSTGVSGQPQHF
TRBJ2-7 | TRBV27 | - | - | TGTGCCAGCAGTCAACACGTCGGGGGCGGTCAATACTTC | CASSQHVGGGQYF
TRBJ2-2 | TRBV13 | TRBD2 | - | TGTGCCAGCAGCTTAGCAGCGGGAGGGCCTCAAACCGGGGAGCTGTTTTTT | CASSLAAGGPQTGELFF
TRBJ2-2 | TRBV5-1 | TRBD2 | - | TGCGCCAGCAGCTTCGGACTAGCGGGGTTCCTAAACACCGGGGAGCTGTTTTTT | CASSFGLAGFLNTGELFF
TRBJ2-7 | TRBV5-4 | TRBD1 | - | TGTGCCAGCAGCCGGGACAGGAGCTCCTACGAGCAGTACTTC | CASSRDRSSYEQYF
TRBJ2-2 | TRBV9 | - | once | TGTGCCAGCAGCGTAGGTAGCGGTTGGACCGGGGAGCTGTTTTTT | CASSVGSGWTGELFF
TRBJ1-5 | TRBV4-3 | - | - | TGCGCCAGCAGCCAAGACTGGGGGTATCAGCCCCAGCATTTT | CASSQDWGYQPQHF
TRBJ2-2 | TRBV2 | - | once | TGTGCCAGCAGTGGCCACAGCACCGGGGAGCTGTTTTTT | CASSGHSTGELFF
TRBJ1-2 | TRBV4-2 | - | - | TGTGCCAGCAGCCCACGACAGTCAGGTGGCTACACCTTC | CASSPRQSGGYTF
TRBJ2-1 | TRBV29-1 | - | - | TGCAGCGTTGGGGGTTACAATGAGCAGTTCTTC | CSVGGYNEQFF
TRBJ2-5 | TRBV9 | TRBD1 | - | TGTGCCAGCAGCCCGCGCCCCGGGACAGGGGGGGTGGAGACCCAGTACTTC | CASSPRPGTGGVETQYF
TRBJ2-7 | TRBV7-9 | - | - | TGTGCCAGCAGCTTCGACGAGCAGTACTTC | CASSFDEQYF
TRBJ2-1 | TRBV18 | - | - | TGTGCCAGCTCACCCAAGTCTACCACCTACAATGAGCAGTTCTTC | CASSPKSTTYNEQFF
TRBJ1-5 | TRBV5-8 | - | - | TGTGCCAGCAGCCCGTGGACAGCTTATAGCAATCAGCCCCAGCATTTT | CASSPWTAYSNQPQHF
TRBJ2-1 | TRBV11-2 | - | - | TGTGCCAGCAGCTTAGTTCGGGGCGCAAAAACACTTGAGCAGTTCTTC | CASSLVRGAKTLEQFF
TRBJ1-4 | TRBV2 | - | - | TGTGCCAGCAGTGAAGGACGGACTAATGAAAAACTGTTTTTT | CASSEGRTNEKLFF
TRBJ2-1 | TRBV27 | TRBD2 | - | TGTGCCAGCACCTCCTTAGGTAGCGGGAGTGGATCCTACAATGAGCAGTTCTTC | CASTSLGSGSGSYNEQFF
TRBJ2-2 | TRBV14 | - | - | TGTGCCAGCAGCCAATGGAACACCGGGGAGCTGTTTTTT | CASSQWNTGELFF
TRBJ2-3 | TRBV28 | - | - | TGTGCCACATGGAAGGGACCAGATACGCAGTATTTT | CATWKGPDTQYF
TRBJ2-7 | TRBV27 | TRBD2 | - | TGTGCCAGCAGTGCGCGACTAGCGGGAGAACAGTACGAGCAGTACTTC | CASSARLAGEQYEQYF
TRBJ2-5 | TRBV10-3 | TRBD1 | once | TGTGCCATCAGGGGGACAGGGGGGTACCAAGAGACCCAGTACTTC | CAIRGTGGYQETQYF
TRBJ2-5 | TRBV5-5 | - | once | TGTGCCAGCAGCTTGGTCCCCGGGACTTTGGAGACCCAGTACTTC | CASSLVPGTLETQYF
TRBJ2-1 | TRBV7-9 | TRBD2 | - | TGTGCCAGCAGCTTAAAAGGGACTAGCTCCTACAATGAGCAGTTCTTC | CASSLKGTSSYNEQFF
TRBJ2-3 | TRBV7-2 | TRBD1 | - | TGTGCCAGCAGCTTAGGGACAGGGGGAGATACGCAGTATTTT | CASSLGTGGDTQYF
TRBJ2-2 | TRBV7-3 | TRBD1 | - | TGTGCCAGCAGCCCTCAGACAGGGGTGAACACCGGGGAGCTGTTTTTT | CASSPQTGVNTGELFF
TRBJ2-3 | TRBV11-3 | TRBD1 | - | TGTGCCAGCAGCTTCCGGACAGGGCGAAGCACAGATACGCAGTATTTT | CASSFRTGRSTDTQYF
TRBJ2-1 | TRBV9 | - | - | TGTGCCAGCAGCCAGGAAAGGGGGCTGGGAGGCCACAATGAGCAGTTCTTC | CASSQERGLGGHNEQFF
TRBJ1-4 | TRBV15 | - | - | TGTGCCACCAGCTCGCGGAAAGGAGATAATGAAAAACTGTTTTTT | CATSSRKGDNEKLFF
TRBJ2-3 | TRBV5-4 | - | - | TGTGCCAGCAGCTTGCCAGCTCCGGATACGCAGTATTTT | CASSLPAPDTQYF
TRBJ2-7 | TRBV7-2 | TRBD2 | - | TGTGCCAGCAGCGAAAGACTAGCGGGATTGCAGTACTTC | CASSERLAGLQYF
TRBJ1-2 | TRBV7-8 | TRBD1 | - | TGTGCCAGCAGCCACGGGACAGGGGGAGGATATGGCTACACCTTC | CASSHGTGGGYGYTF
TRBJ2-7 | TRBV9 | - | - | TGTGCCAGCAGCGTTGGAGCGGGTGGTTCCCACAGCGAGCAGTACTTC | CASSVGAGGSHSEQYF
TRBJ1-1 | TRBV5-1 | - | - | TGCGCCAGCACCGGTCTGGGGGGGAACACTGAAGCTTTCTTT | CASTGLGGNTEAFF